These 32 T cell receptor beta chains were all obtained from the same sample, sequenced in a study of Graves' ophthalmopathy and Graves' hyperthyroidism. Amplified TCR beta CDR3 regions were obtained using RNA transcripts as template. The authors performed first-round RT-PCR with HTBI primers and then a second-round multiplex PCR. TCRdb re-derived calls from the multiplex PCR reads in MiXCR, one entry per CDR3 protein. The sample comprises over a million distinct CDR3 sequences, about 38% of which are singletons, and around 10% rests with the top ten. Sequencing was carried out using peripheral blood or thyroid tissue (not recorded which). These receptors came from an adult man with Graves' hyperthyroidism.

This chain joins TRBV9 and TRBJ1-2, with D possibly matching TRBD1 (6 bases). The germline gives CDR1 SGDLS, CDR2 YYNGEE. Trimming removed 3 bases at V and 2 bases at J, with 14 bases between. The CDR3 is made up of 15 amino acids. The CDR3 DNA reads as TGTGCCAGCAGCGGCAAAATGGGGGCAAACTATGGCTACACCTTC. Residues: CASSGKMGANYGYTF. Full variable domain (remainder filled in from reference TRBV9 and TRBJ1-2): DSGVTQTPKHLITATGQRVTLRCSPRSGDLSVYWYQQSLDQGLQFLIQYYNGEERAKGNILERFSAQQFPDLHSELNLSSLELGDSALYFCASSGKMGANYGYTFGSGTRLTVV.

This clonotype turned up a few times. The genes are TRBV5-1 and TRBJ2-5, with 9 bases fitting TRBD2. Looked up from germline, CDR1 is SGHRS and CDR2 is YFSETQ. The CDR3 loop spans 16 amino acids. V lost 5 bases to trimming and J lost 4 bases; unmatched junction nucleotides: 12. Here the CDR3 DNA reads TGCGCCAGCAGAAGTAGCGGGAGTGGGGGCAGAGAGACCCAGTACTTC. Protein: CASRSSGSGGRETQYF.

Details on this clonotype: Since a much larger clone is just one base distant, this may be a read error. The chain recombines TRBV12-3 or TRBV12-4 with TRBJ2-7; 10 positions match TRBD1. CDR3 length equals 15 residues. CDR3 sequence: CASSLTGTGDYDQYF. CDR3 DNA: TGTGCCAGCAGCTTAACTGGGACAGGGGACTACGATCAGTACTTC.

As concerns this clonotype: Being one base from a much bigger clone, this may be a read error. The genes are TRBV7-9 and TRBJ1-2, with a weak D call TRBD1 (5 bases). CDR3 length equals 12 residues. CDR1 is SEHNR and CDR2 is FQNEAQ in the germline V gene (reference sequence). The CDR3, as DNA: TGTGCCAGCAGCGCGGGACGAGGGGTGTTAATTTTC. Translating gives CASSAGRGVLIF. The entire variable domain, with the rest obtained from reference TRBV7-9 and TRBJ1-2, is as follows: DTGVSQNPRHKITKRGQNVTFRCDPISEHNRLYWYRQTLGQGPEFLTYFQNEAQLEKSRLLSDRFSAERPKGSFSTLEIQRTEQGDSAMYLCASSAGRGVLIFGSGTRLTVV.

The chain is built from TRBV7-9 and TRBJ2-5; a weak D match, TRBD1 (6 bases). CDR1 is SEHNR and CDR2 is FQNEAQ in the germline V gene (reference sequence). V was clipped by 1 base and J by 4 bases, with 13 bases between them. This CDR3 has 15 residues. CDR3 residues: CASSLDLGGTETQYF. Written as DNA, the CDR3 is TGTGCCAGCAGCTTAGACCTAGGGGGTACAGAGACCCAGTACTTC.

Turning to this clonotype: One end of the junction varies from germline; a read error may be responsible. This chain uses TRBV19 with TRBJ2-7; D might be TRBD2 (5 bases). The CDR3 has 14 amino acids. Germline lookup yields CDR1 LNHDA and CDR2 SQIVND (reference sequence). The CDR3 loop reads CASSQVPRGYGQYF. In DNA, the CDR3 is TGTGCCAGCAGCCAAGTCCCCCGCGGGTACGGGCAGTACTTC.

CDR3 residues: CASTTDPGHRRQPQHF. Written as DNA, the CDR3 is TGTGCCAGCACCACCGATCCGGGACACAGGCGCCAGCCCCAGCATTTT. The rearrangement links TRBV7-2 to TRBJ1-5, with a tentative D call TRBD1 (6 bases). V was pared by 7 bases and J by 7 bases, with 23 bases between. The CDR3 spans 16 residues. In germline, CDR1 is SGHTA, CDR2 FQGNSA.

J is TRBJ2-7 and V is TRBV5-1; 10 bases are a match to TRBD2. V lost 0 bases and J lost 3; bases outside the gene matches: 6. This CDR3 contains 16 residues. Germline V gives CDR1 SGHRS, CDR2 YFSETQ. The chain's CDR3 is CASSLGVVAGGYEQYF. CDR3 bases: TGCGCCAGCAGCTTGGGTGTTGTAGCGGGAGGCTACGAGCAGTACTTC.

In nucleotides, the CDR3 is TGTGCCAGCAGTTTTGTGGGGGCCATATATTTT. This codes for CASSFVGAIYF. This chain links TRBV28 with TRBJ1-3; D might be TRBD1 (5 bases). Germline V gene lookup returns CDR1 MDHEN and CDR2 SYDVKM. The CDR3 loop spans 11 amino acids. V was trimmed by 3 bases and J by 11 bases, leaving 8 bases between them.

The rearrangement links TRBV10-3 to TRBJ2-7; 7 bases line up with TRBD1. The length of the CDR3 is 13 residues. Looked up from germline, CDR1 is ENHRY and CDR2 is SYGVKD. V was pared by 10 bases and J by 1 base, with 7 bases of the junction left unmatched. Here the CDR3 reads CAKPGQRSYEQYF. Here the CDR3 DNA reads TGTGCCAAACCGGGACAGAGATCCTACGAGCAGTACTTC.

Only a few counts were recorded for this clonotype. The rearrangement joins TRBV4-3 to TRBJ1-6; the D gene is possibly TRBD1 (5 bases). This CDR3 has 16 amino acids. V was clipped by 1 base and J by 3 bases, with 10 bases between them. The germline CDR1 and CDR2 sequences are LGHNA and YSLEER. CDR3 coding DNA: TGCGCCAGCAGCCAAGCCGGGACGGGCTATAATTCACCCCTCCACTTT. The encoded protein is CASSQAGTGYNSPLHF.

The V and J genes are TRBV10-3 and TRBJ2-5, with a tentative D call TRBD1 (5 bases). Germline values: CDR1 ENHRY, CDR2 SYGVKD. The V gene lost 4 bases and the J gene lost 0 bases, with 12 bases spanning the gap. The CDR3 runs to 15 residues. CDR3 bases: TGTGCCATCAGTGTTACCAGGGCGTACCAAGAGACCCAGTACTTC. Protein sequence: CAISVTRAYQETQYF.

This rearrangement joins TRBV20-1 to TRBJ2-5; D perhaps matches TRBD2 (5 bases). Germline V gene sequence: CDR1 DFQATT, CDR2 SNEGSKA (reference sequence). The CDR3 has 13 amino acids. V was pared by 6 bases and J by 5 bases, with 16 bases between. The CDR3 bases are TGCAGTGCCAGCCGGGGATGGTACGAGACCCAGTACTTC. Residues: CSASRGWYETQYF.

This clonotype occurred many times. The rearrangement uses TRBV14 and TRBJ1-2; D is unresolved. Trimming pared 1 base from V and 3 bases from J, leaving 9 bases between. CDR3 length: 14 residues. Germline CDR1 and CDR2: SGHDN and FVKESK. CDR3 protein: CASSQVHGDYGYTF. The CDR3 DNA is TGTGCCAGCAGCCAAGTTCACGGAGACTATGGCTACACCTTC.

The chain carries TRBV9 and TRBJ1-5, with D possibly being TRBD1 (6 bases). Trimming removed 0 bases at V and 11 bases at J, with 15 bases between. CDR3 length: 14 amino acids. Germline-derived CDR1 and CDR2 are SGDLS and YYNGEE. The CDR3 DNA is TGTGCCAGCAGCGTAGTCGGGGGCGAAGAGACCCAGCATTTT. Its translation: CASSVVGGEETQHF.

V is TRBV12-3 or TRBV12-4 and J is TRBJ2-7, with TRBD2 as a possible D gene (6 bases). TRBJ2-1 explains the end of the DNA better; the J call may be wrong. CDR3 size: 14 residues. CDR3 DNA: TGTGCCAGCAGTTGGAGGGTAGGGTCGGTGGAGCAGTTCTTC. Translation: CASSWRVGSVEQFF.

As regards this clonotype: One junction end disagrees with the germline gene, perhaps due to a read error. This chain uses TRBV2 with TRBJ1-5; 7 positions match TRBD1. This CDR3 contains 16 residues. CDR1 SNHLY and CDR2 FYNNEI come from the germline V gene. The CDR3 spells CACSAGPGQPNQPQHF. CDR3 bases: TGTGCCTGCAGTGCTGGACCGGGACAGCCCAATCAGCCCCAGCATTTT.

This clonotype has ten or more counts. The rearrangement links TRBV25-1 to TRBJ1-1; D is possibly TRBD1 (6 bases). This CDR3 has 14 residues. V lost 1 base to trimming and J lost 9 bases, with 15 bases between them. The germline V gene has CDR1 MGHDK and CDR2 SYGVNS. The CDR3 coding sequence is TGTGCCAGCAGTGAATCAGGGGTCACGGGCAAAGCTTTCTTT. It encodes CASSESGVTGKAFF.

J is TRBJ2-7 and V is TRBV2; D ambiguous. CDR1 is SNHLY and CDR2 is FYNNEI in the germline V gene. Trimming pared 6 bases from V and 4 bases from J, leaving 19 bases between. The length of the CDR3 is 15 residues. In nucleotides, the CDR3 is TGTGCCAGCAGGTTGCGCATATTACCACAGTACGAGCAGTACTTC. Amino acid sequence: CASRLRILPQYEQYF.

V and J are TRBV7-3 and TRBJ2-2; possible D gene TRBD1, 6 bases. Germline loops: CDR1 SGHTA, CDR2 FQGTGA. The CDR3 is made up of 16 amino acids. V lost 5 bases to trimming and J lost 1 base, with 14 bases between them. CDR3 sequence (DNA): TGTGCCAGCAGCGACGGGGACATCTGGAACACCGGGGAGCTGTTTTTT. This encodes CASSDGDIWNTGELFF.

V gene TRBV6-5 combines with J gene TRBJ1-2, with TRBD1 matching 9 bases. Germline lookup yields CDR1 MNHEY and CDR2 SVGAGI. This CDR3 contains 15 residues. V trimming: 0 bases; J trimming: 8 bases; junction bases outside the gene matches: 7. The CDR3 DNA sequence: TGTGCCAGCAGTTACTCTGGACAGGGGATCAGCGGCTACACCTTC. It yields the protein CASSYSGQGISGYTF.

This chain joins TRBV7-3 and TRBJ2-2; D remains ambiguous. Germline assignment: CDR1 SGHTA and CDR2 FQGTGA. This CDR3 region has 20 residues. The germline V and J ends were trimmed by 1 base and 0 bases, with 21 bases remaining between them. The CDR3 DNA is TGTGCCAGCAGCTTAATCGGGCTTAGCAGGCCGGAATCGAACACCGGGGAGCTGTTTTTT. Protein sequence: CASSLIGLSRPESNTGELFF.

J is TRBJ1-1 and V is TRBV5-1; possibly TRBD1 for D (5 bases). This CDR3 is 15 amino acids long. Germline V lookup: CDR1 SGHRS, CDR2 YFSETQ. V lost 2 bases to trimming and J lost 1 base, with 12 bases between them. CDR3 sequence (DNA): TGCGCCAGCAGCTTCGGTGGGGCGCCGAACACTGAAGCTTTCTTT. Translation: CASSFGGAPNTEAFF.

This clonotype has a count of ten or more. The V gene is TRBV6-5, the J gene TRBJ1-1, with D unresolved. The germline V gene has CDR1 MNHEY and CDR2 SVGAGI. The CDR3 is 13 amino acids. V shed 8 bases and J shed 1 base, with 11 bases lying between them. CDR3 protein: CASRASENTEAFF. CDR3 sequence (DNA): TGTGCCAGCCGGGCATCAGAGAACACTGAAGCTTTCTTT.

This clonotype was counted only a few times. The chain combines TRBV20-1 with TRBJ2-7, with no clear D. V was cut by 5 bases and J by 5 bases, with 4 bases left in between. The CDR3 has 9 residues. Per germline, CDR1 DFQATT and CDR2 SNEGSKA (reference sequence). CDR3 region: CSAADEQYF. As DNA, the CDR3 is TGCAGTGCTGCGGACGAGCAGTACTTC.

There are many counts of this clonotype. The chain is built from TRBV7-3 and TRBJ1-1, with a weak D call TRBD1 (6 bases). CDR1 and CDR2 from the germline V gene are SGHTA and FQGTGA. Between the trimmed V and J ends, which lost 1 base and 1 base, there was a span of 13 bases. The CDR3 extends over 16 amino acids. For the CDR3, the DNA is TGTGCCAGCAGCTTAAGGGGGGGCAGGGAGAACACTGAAGCTTTCTTT. Its protein is CASSLRGGRENTEAFF.

This clonotype was observed a few times. The chain combines TRBV20-1 with TRBJ2-7; 10 nucleotides align to TRBD1. In germline, CDR1 is DFQATT, CDR2 SNEGSKA (reference sequence). V gave up 4 bases and J gave up 2 bases; unmatched junction bases: 8. CDR3 size: 15 residues. The DNA for the CDR3 is TGCAGTGCTACCACCGGACAGGGGGACCCCTACGAGCAGTACTTC. This encodes CSATTGQGDPYEQYF.

In its sample, this clonotype was seen a few times. V and J are TRBV6-6 and TRBJ2-5; a possible D gene is TRBD2 (6 bases). The CDR3 is made up of 15 amino acids. The V and J ends lost 6 bases and 5 bases respectively, with 19 bases between them. From germline, CDR1 is MNHNY and CDR2 SVGAGI (reference sequence). CDR3 in amino acids: CASRKGGETRETQYF. In nucleotides, the CDR3 is TGTGCCAGCAGAAAGGGAGGCGAAACGCGGGAGACCCAGTACTTC.

The chain uses TRBV7-2 and TRBJ1-3; a weak D match, TRBD1 (6 bases). CDR1 is SGHTA and CDR2 is FQGNSA in the germline V gene. The CDR3 extends over 16 amino acids. Deletions cut 6 bases from V and 4 bases from J, with 19 bases between. The CDR3 nucleotides read TGTGCCAGCAGTTACAAGCCAGGGGTGGGAGGAAACACCATATATTTT. The encoded protein is CASSYKPGVGGNTIYF.

The chain carries TRBV6-5 and TRBJ2-7; 9 bases align to TRBD1. The V gene's germline CDR1 is MNHEY and CDR2 SVGAGI. The CDR3 has 15 residues. V lost 2 bases, J lost 5 bases, and 7 bases stayed unmatched. The CDR3 here is CASSYRDRASHEQYF. The CDR3 DNA reads TGTGCCAGCAGTTACCGGGACAGGGCCTCGCACGAGCAGTACTTC.

This clonotype was found many times. This chain uses TRBV14 with TRBJ1-2; D ambiguous. This CDR3 contains 15 residues. Deletions cut 0 bases from V and 4 bases from J, with 12 bases between. Germline V lookup: CDR1 SGHDN, CDR2 FVKESK. In DNA form, the CDR3 reads TGTGCCAGCAGCCAAGACGGGTGGGTGCGCTATGGCTACACCTTC. This translates into CASSQDGWVRYGYTF.

The sample holds a few counts of this clonotype. This chain connects TRBV12-3 or TRBV12-4 to TRBJ2-5, with 7 bases fitting TRBD1. V lost 5 bases to trimming and J lost 2 bases; unmatched junction nucleotides: 5. The CDR3 is 14 amino acids. CDR3 bases: TGTGCCAGCAGTGTCTTGGGACAGCAAGAGACCCAGTACTTC. This encodes CASSVLGQQETQYF.